The rows below give T cell receptor beta chains drawn from one sample of a study of shared clonotypes between healthy human individuals. Method: immunoSEQ multiplex PCR; TCRdb's copy keeps in-frame clones and lacks some. The sample includes a few million clones, approximately 93% of them seen just once. The material sequenced was naive CD4+ T cells from PBMCs. These receptors all come from a man aged 18-30 years in good health. Some clones in this sample may be carry-over from other donors' samples. Both conserved end residues are part of each CDR3. D genes are given only for firm matches. Rows may omit the clone size; those that give it use once, few, many or a size class.

>TRBJ1-1|-|TRBV10-1|-
CASSDLGQVNTEAFF
TGCGCCAGCAGTGACCTGGGACAAGTGAACACTGAAGCTTTCTTT
>TRBJ2-7|TRBD1|TRBV4-1|-
CASSQIGGQGAYEQYF
TGCGCCAGCAGCCAAATTGGGGGACAGGGGGCATACGAGCAGTACTTC
>TRBJ2-3|TRBD2|TRBV7-3|-
CASSLTREATDTQYF
TGTGCCAGCAGCTTAACACGGGAGGCCACAGATACGCAGTATTTT
>TRBJ2-5|-|TRBV25-1|-
CASGPPGAQETQYF
TGTGCCAGCGGACCTCCAGGGGCCCAAGAGACCCAGTACTTC
>TRBJ1-5|-|TRBV6-1|-
CASRPQGPAPQHF
TGTGCCAGCAGGCCACAGGGCCCGGCGCCCCAGCATTTT
>TRBJ2-7|-|TRBV7-9|-
CASSSRDGAYEQYF
TGTGCCAGCAGCTCCCGGGACGGTGCCTACGAGCAGTACTTC
>TRBJ2-7|TRBD1|TRBV9|-
CASSGGQGTYEQYF
TGTGCCAGCAGCGGAGGACAGGGGACCTACGAGCAGTACTTC
>TRBJ2-7|TRBD2|TRBV5-1|-
CASSSSGLAGFAYEQYF
TGCGCCAGCAGCTCCAGCGGACTAGCGGGTTTCGCCTACGAGCAGTACTTC
>TRBJ1-1|-|TRBV29-1|-
CSVLTVAEAFF
TGCAGCGTTCTGACAGTCGCTGAAGCTTTCTTT
>TRBJ2-5|-|TRBV4-1|-
CASSKQGGGGPETQYF
TGCGCCAGCAGCAAACAGGGAGGAGGTGGGCCAGAGACCCAGTACTTC
>TRBJ2-6|-|TRBV28|once
CASSSPLSGANVLTF
TGTGCCAGCAGTTCCCCCCTATCTGGGGCCAACGTCCTGACTTTC
>TRBJ2-7|-|TRBV5-4|-
CASSPAGNSYEQYF
TGTGCCAGCAGCCCGGCGGGCAACTCCTACGAGCAGTACTTC
>TRBJ2-1|TRBD2|TRBV10-3|-
CAISHGLAGVVYNEQFF
TGTGCCATCAGTCACGGACTAGCGGGAGTTGTGTACAATGAGCAGTTCTTC
>TRBJ1-2|-|TRBV5-1|-
CASSLGRGDTPGYTF
TGCGCCAGCAGCTTGGGGCGGGGAGACACCCCCGGCTACACCTTC
>TRBJ2-5|-|TRBV28|-
CASSEPRGRQETQYF
TGTGCCAGCAGTGAACCTCGTGGGCGGCAAGAGACCCAGTACTTC
>TRBJ1-5|-|TRBV7-2|-
CASSFRGSSGGGNQPQHF
TGTGCCAGCAGCTTCCGGGGTTCGTCGGGAGGTGGCAATCAGCCCCAGCATTTT
>TRBJ2-1|TRBD2|TRBV25-1|-
CASSEYVRGRFSYNEQFF
TGTGCCAGCAGTGAATATGTCCGCGGGAGGTTTTCCTACAATGAGCAGTTCTTC
>TRBJ1-2|-|TRBV19|-
CASTSTGRGYGYTF
TGTGCCAGTACCTCAACGGGGAGGGGCTATGGCTACACCTTC
>TRBJ1-1|-|TRBV29-1|-
CSVGGRVMNTEAFF
TGCAGCGTTGGGGGCAGGGTCATGAACACTGAAGCTTTCTTT
>TRBJ1-6|TRBD1|TRBV30|-
CAFGQGVGSPLHF
TGTGCCTTTGGACAGGGTGTAGGTTCACCCCTCCACTTT
>TRBJ2-3|-|TRBV25-1|-
CASSQGLGTDTQYF
TGTGCCAGCAGCCAAGGGCTGGGCACAGATACGCAGTATTTT
>TRBJ2-7|-|TRBV5-1|-
CASSLAPQGGTYEQYF
TGCGCCAGCAGCTTGGCCCCGCAGGGTGGCACCTACGAGCAGTACTTC
>TRBJ1-2|-|TRBV2|-
CASTRGAGIDYGYTF
TGTGCCAGCACTCGAGGGGCGGGGATTGACTATGGCTACACCTTC
>TRBJ2-5|TRBD1|TRBV5-1|-
CASSLGLAGGQETQYF
TGCGCCAGCAGCTTGGGCTTGGCAGGGGGCCAAGAGACCCAGTACTTC
>TRBJ2-6|-|TRBV28|-
CASSPLKVPKGANVLTF
TGTGCCAGCAGCCCCTTAAAGGTCCCGAAAGGGGCCAACGTCCTGACTTTC
>TRBJ2-3|-|TRBV5-1|-
CASSSFGGVSTDTQYF
TGCGCCAGCAGCTCTTTCGGGGGAGTAAGCACAGATACGCAGTATTTT
>TRBJ1-1|TRBD1|TRBV18|-
CASSLGTGTNTEAFF
TGTGCCAGCTCCCTCGGGACAGGGACGAACACTGAAGCTTTCTTT
>TRBJ2-1|-|TRBV19|few
CASSGNEQFF
TGTGCCAGTAGTGGAAATGAGCAGTTCTTC
>TRBJ1-1|-|TRBV27|-
CASSLGGNTEAFF
TGTGCCAGCAGTTTGGGGGGGAACACTGAAGCTTTCTTT
>TRBJ2-1|-|TRBV11-3|-
CASSRATYNEQFF
TGTGCCAGCAGCCGGGCTACGTACAATGAGCAGTTCTTC
>TRBJ2-7|TRBD2|TRBV6-4|many
CASRSGLAAYEQYF
TGTGCCAGCAGATCAGGACTAGCGGCCTACGAGCAGTACTTC
>TRBJ1-5|-|TRBV19|-
CASSIVIGGYQPQHF
TGTGCCAGTAGTATAGTGATAGGAGGCTATCAGCCCCAGCATTTT
>TRBJ2-4|-|TRBV28|-
CASSLEAPKRIQYF
TGTGCCAGCAGTTTAGAGGCCCCAAAGAGAATTCAGTACTTC
>TRBJ2-2|TRBD2|TRBV7-9|-
CASSLAGRANTGELFF
TGTGCCAGCAGCTTAGCGGGGAGGGCGAACACCGGGGAGCTGTTTTTT
>TRBJ1-2|-|TRBV6-1|-
CASSEKGVYSF
TGTGCCAGCAGTGAAAAAGGGGTCTACTCCTTC
>TRBJ1-2|-|TRBV2|few
CASSGGARRGYTF
TGTGCCAGCAGTGGGGGGGCCCGAAGGGGCTACACCTTC
>TRBJ1-5|-|TRBV28|-
CASSSPGVPSNQPQHF
TGTGCCAGCAGTTCCCCGGGGGTCCCTAGCAATCAGCCCCAGCATTTT